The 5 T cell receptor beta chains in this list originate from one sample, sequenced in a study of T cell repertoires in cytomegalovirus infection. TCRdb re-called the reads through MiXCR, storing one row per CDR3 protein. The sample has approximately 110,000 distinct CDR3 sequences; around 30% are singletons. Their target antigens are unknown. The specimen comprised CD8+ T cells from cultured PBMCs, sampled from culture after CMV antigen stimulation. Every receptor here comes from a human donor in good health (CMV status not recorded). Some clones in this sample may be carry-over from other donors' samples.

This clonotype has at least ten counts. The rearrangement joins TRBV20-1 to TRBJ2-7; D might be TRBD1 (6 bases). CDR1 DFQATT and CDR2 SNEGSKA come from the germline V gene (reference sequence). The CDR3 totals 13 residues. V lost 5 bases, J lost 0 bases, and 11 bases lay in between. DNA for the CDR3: TGCAGTGCTCACAGGGTCAACTCCTACGAGCAGTACTTC. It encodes CSAHRVNSYEQYF.

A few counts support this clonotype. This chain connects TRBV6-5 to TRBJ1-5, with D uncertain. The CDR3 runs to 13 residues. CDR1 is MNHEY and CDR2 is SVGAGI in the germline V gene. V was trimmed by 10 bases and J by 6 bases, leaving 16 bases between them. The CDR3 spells CATGSQKGQPQHF. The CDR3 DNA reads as TGTGCCACCGGTAGCCAAAAGGGTCAGCCCCAGCATTTT.

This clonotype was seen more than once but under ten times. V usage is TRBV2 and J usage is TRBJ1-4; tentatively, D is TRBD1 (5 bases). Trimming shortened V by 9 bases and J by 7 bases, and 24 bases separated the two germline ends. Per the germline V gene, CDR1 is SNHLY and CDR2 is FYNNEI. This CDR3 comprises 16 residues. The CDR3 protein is CARSRDWGDYPEKLFF. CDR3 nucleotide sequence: TGTGCCAGAAGCAGGGATTGGGGGGACTACCCTGAAAAACTGTTTTTT.

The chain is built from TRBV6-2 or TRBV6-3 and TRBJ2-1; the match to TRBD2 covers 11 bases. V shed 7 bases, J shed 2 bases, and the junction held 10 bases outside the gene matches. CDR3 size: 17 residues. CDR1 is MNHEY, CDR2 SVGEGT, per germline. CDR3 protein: CASKKPPGLAAYNEQFF. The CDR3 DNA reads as TGTGCCAGCAAGAAGCCCCCGGGACTAGCGGCCTACAATGAGCAGTTCTTC.

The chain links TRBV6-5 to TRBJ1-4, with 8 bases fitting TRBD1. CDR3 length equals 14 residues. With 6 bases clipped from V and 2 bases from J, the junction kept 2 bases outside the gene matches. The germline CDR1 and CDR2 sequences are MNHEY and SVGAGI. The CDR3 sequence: CASSPGGTNEKLFF. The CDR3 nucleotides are TGTGCCAGCAGCCCAGGGGGCACTAATGAAAAACTGTTTTTT.